This T cell receptor beta chain was identified during a study of blood T cell repertoires in COVID-19. On the study more broadly: Both acute and convalescent COVID-19 samples were obtained from the United States, Italy and Spain. The cDNA or gDNA used as material had been derived from T cells, B-cell-depleted T cells, or PBMCs.

This table comes from immunoSEQ multiplex PCR, and its TCRdb copy is limited to in-frame clones, with some not included. In the table there are 150,000 to 170,000 clones, approximately 83% of which are singletons. The V gene lost 2 bases and the J gene lost 15 bases, with 14 bases spanning the gap. CDR1 and CDR2 from the germline V gene are MDHEN and SYDVKM. The CDR3 has 13 amino acids. The chain links TRBV28 to TRBJ1-6; D remains ambiguous. Input material: peripheral blood. This sequence was found in a woman aged 60-75 years with acute or convalescent COVID-19. CDR3 DNA: TGTGCCAGCAGTTTACCCGGGCCCCGGGACCTCCACTTT. This encodes CASSLPGPRDLHF.